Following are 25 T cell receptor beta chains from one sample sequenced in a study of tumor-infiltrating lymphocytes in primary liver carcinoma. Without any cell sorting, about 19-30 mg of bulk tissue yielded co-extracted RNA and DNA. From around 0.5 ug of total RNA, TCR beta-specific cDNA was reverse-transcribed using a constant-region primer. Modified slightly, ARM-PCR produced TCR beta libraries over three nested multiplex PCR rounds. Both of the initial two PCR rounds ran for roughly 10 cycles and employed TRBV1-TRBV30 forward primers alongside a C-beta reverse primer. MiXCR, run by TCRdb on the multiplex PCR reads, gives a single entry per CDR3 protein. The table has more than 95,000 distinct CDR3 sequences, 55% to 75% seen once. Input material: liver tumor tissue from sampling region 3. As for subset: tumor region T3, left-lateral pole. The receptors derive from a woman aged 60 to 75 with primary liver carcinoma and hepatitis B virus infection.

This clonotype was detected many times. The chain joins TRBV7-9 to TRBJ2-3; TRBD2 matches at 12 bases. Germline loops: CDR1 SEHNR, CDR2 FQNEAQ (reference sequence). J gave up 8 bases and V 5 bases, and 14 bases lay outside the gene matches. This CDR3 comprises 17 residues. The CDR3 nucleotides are TGTGCCAGCAGCCCGACTGTCTCTAGCGGGAGGGCCGGTACGCAGTATTTT. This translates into CASSPTVSSGRAGTQYF.

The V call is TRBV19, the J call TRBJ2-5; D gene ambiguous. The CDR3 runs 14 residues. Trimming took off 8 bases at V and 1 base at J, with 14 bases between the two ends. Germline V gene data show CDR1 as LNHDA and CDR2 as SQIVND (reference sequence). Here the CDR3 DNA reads TGTGCCAGTGCTCCCCGGCGTTCCCAAGAGACCCAGTACTTC. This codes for CASAPRRSQETQYF.

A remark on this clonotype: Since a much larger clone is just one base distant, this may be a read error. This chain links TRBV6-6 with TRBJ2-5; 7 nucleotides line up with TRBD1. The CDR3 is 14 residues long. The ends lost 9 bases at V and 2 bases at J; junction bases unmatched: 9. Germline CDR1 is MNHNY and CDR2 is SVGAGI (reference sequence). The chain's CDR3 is CASSGTEGQETQYF. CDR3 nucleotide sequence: TGTGCCAGTTCCGGGACAGAGGGGCAAGAGACCCAGTACTTC.

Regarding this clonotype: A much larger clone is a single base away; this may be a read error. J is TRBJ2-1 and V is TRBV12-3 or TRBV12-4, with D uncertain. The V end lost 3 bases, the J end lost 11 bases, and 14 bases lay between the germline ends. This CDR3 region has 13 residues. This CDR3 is CASSFNPPLKQFF. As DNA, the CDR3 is TGTGCCAGCAGTTTTAATCCCCCCCTTAAGCAGTTCTTC.

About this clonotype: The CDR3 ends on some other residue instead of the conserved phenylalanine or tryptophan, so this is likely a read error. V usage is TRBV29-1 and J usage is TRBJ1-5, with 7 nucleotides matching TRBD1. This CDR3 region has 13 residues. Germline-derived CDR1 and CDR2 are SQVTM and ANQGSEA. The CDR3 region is CNVAGGWNQPQHL. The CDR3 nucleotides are TGCAACGTTGCAGGGGGGTGGAATCAGCCCCAGCATTTA.

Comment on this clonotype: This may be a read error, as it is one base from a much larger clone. The CDR3 DNA is TGCGCCAGCAGCAGGAGTGAGACAGGTCGCTACAATGAGCAGTTCTTC. It is translated as CASSRSETGRYNEQFF. This chain uses TRBV4-1 with TRBJ2-1; perhaps TRBD1 as D (6 bases). V was clipped by 5 bases and J by 3 bases, with 17 bases between them. The germline gives CDR1 MGHRA, CDR2 YSYEKL. The CDR3 is 16 amino acids.

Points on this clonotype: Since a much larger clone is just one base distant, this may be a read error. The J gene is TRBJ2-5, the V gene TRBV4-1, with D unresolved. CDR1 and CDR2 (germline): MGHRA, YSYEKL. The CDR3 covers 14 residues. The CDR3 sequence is CAISQSPEEETQYF. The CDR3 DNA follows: TGCGCCATCAGCCAGAGCCCCGAAGAAGAGACCCAGTACTTC.

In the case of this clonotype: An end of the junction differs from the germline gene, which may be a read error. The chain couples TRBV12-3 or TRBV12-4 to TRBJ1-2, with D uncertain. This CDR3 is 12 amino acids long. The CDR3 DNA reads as TGTACCAGCAGTTTGAGAGTTTGGGGCTACACCTTC. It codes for CTSSLRVWGYTF.

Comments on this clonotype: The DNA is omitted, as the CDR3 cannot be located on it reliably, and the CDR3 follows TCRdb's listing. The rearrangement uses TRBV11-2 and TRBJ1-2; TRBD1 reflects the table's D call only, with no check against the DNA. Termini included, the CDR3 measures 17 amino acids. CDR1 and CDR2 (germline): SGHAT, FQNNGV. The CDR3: CASSLDPIRALRYDCTF.

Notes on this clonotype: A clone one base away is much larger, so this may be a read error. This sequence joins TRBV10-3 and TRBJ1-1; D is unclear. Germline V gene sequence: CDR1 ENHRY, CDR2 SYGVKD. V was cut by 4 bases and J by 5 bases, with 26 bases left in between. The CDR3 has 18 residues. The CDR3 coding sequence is TGTGCCATCAGTGGAAACAGTGTAACAGCCACCATGAGAACTGAAGCTTTCTTT. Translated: CAISGNSVTATMRTEAFF.

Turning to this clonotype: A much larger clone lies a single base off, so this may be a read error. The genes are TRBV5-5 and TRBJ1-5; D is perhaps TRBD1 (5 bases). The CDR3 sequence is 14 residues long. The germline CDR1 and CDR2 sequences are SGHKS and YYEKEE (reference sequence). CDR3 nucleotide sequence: TGTGCCAGCAGCGTTGGGACTTCCAATCGGCCCCAGCATTTT. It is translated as CASSVGTSNRPQHF.

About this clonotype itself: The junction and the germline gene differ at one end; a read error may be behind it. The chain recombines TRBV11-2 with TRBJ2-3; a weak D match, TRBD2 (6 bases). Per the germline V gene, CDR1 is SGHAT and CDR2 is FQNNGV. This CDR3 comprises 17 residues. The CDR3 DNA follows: TGTGCCAGCAGCTTAATAACCGGGACTGGACGGGCAGATACGCACTATTTT. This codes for CASSLITGTGRADTHYF. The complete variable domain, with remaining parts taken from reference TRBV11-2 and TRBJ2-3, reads EAGVAQSPRYKIIEKRQSVAFWCNPISGHATLYWYQQILGQGPKLLIQFQNNGVVDDSQLPKDRFSAERLKGVDSTLKIQPAKLEDSAVYLCASSLITGTGRADTHYFGPGTRLTVL.

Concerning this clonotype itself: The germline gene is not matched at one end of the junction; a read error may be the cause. CDR3 loop: CGNSSRGTLAINIQYF. DNA of the CDR3: TGTGGCAACAGTTCCAGAGGTACCCTAGCCATAAACATTCAGTACTTC. The chain combines TRBV6-5 with TRBJ2-4; weak D call: TRBD2 (5 bases). CDR3 length: 16 residues. Germline V gene sequence: CDR1 MNHEY, CDR2 SVGAGI.

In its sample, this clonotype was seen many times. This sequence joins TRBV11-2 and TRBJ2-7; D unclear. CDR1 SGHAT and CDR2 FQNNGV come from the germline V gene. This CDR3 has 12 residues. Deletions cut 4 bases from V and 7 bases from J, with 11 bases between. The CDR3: CASSYGSREQYF. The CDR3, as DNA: TGTGCCAGCAGCTACGGCAGCCGGGAGCAGTACTTC.

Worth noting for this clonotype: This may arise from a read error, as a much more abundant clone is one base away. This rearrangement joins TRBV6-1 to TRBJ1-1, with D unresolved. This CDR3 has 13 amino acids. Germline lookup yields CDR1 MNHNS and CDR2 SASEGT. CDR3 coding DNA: TGTACCAGCAGTGCACAGCGAAACACTGAAGCTTTCTTT. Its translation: CTSSAQRNTEAFF.

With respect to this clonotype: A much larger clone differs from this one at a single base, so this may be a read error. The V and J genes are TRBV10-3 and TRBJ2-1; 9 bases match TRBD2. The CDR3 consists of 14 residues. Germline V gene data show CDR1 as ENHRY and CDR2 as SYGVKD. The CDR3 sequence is CTISGGQGRNEQFF. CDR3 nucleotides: TGTACCATCAGCGGGGGGCAGGGTAGGAATGAGCAGTTCTTC.

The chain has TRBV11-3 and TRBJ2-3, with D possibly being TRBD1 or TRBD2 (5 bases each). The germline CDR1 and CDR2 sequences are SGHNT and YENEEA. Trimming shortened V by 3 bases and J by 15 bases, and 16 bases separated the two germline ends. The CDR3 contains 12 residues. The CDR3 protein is CASSFRDDTRYF. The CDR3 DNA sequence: TGTGCCAGCAGCTTCCGGGACGATACGCGATATTTT.

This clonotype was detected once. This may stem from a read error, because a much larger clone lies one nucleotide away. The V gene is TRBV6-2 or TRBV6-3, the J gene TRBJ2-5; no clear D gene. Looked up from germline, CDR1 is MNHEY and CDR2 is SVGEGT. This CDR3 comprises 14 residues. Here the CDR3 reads CASSPRYPKEIQYF. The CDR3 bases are TGTGCCAGCAGTCCCCGATACCCAAAAGAGATCCAGTACTTC.

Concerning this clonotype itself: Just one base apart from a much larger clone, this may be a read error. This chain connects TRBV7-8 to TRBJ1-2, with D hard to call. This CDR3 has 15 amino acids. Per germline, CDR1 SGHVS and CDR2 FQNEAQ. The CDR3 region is CAGSLAGSGEYGYTF. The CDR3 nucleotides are TGTGCCGGCAGCTTAGCCGGGTCCGGGGAATATGGCTACACCTTC. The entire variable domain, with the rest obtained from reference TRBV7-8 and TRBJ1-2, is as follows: GAGVSQSPRYKVAKRGQDVALRCDPISGHVSLFWYQQALGQGPEFLTYFQNEAQLDKSGLPSDRFFAERPEGSVSTLKIQRTQQEDSAVYLCAGSLAGSGEYGYTFGSGTRLTVV.

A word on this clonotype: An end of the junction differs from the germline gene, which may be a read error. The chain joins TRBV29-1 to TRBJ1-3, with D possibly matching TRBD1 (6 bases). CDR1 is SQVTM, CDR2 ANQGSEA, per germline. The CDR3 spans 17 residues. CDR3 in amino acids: CSAQRGDRMGSGDTIYF. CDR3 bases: TGCAGCGCTCAAAGAGGAGACAGGATGGGATCTGGAGACACCATATATTTT.

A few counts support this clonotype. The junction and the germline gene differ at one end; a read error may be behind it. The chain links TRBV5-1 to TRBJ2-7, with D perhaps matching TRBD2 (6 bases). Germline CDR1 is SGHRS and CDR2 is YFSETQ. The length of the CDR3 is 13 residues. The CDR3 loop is CASSLLGGLEQCF. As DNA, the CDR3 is TGTGCCAGCAGCCTCTTGGGGGGTTTGGAGCAGTGCTTC.

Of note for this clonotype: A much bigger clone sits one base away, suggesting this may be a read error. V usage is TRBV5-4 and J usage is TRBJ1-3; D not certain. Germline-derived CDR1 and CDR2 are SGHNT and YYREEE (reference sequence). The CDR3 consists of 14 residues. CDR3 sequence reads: CAGSLAAAGNTIYF. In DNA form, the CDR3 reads TGTGCCGGCAGCTTGGCCGCCGCTGGAAACACCATATATTTT.

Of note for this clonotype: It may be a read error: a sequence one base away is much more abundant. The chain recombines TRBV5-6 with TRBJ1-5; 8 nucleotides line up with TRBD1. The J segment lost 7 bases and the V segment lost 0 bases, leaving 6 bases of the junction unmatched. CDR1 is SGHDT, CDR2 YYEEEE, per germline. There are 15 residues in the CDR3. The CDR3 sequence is CASSLGAGGRQPQHF. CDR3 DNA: TGTGCCAGCAGCTTGGGGGCAGGGGGCAGGCAGCCCCAGCATTTT.

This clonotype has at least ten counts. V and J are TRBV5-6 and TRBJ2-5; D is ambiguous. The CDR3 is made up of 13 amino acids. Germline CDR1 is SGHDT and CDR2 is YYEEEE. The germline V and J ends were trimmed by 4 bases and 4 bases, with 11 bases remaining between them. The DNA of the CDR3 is TGTGCCAGCAGCCCCAGCACGGGAGAGACCCAGTACTTC. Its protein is CASSPSTGETQYF.

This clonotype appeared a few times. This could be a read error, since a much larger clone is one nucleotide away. The CDR3 region has the DNA TGCAGCGTTGAGAGTACGACAGGGGTAACCGGGGAGCTGGTTTTT. This translates into CSVESTTGVTGELVF. V and J are TRBV29-1 and TRBJ2-2; 8 bases match TRBD1. The CDR3 sequence is 15 residues long. Germline V CDR1 and CDR2: SQVTM, ANQGSEA.